Below are 14 T cell receptor beta chains sequenced from a single sample in a study of blood T cell repertoires in COVID-19. The table came from immunoSEQ multiplex PCR; TCRdb's copy has only in-frame clones and leaves some out. Of about 97,000 clones listed, 80% to 95% are singletons. The sequenced sample consisted of peripheral blood. The receptors were sampled from a man aged 50 to 59 with active COVID-19.

The rearrangement links TRBV6-1 to TRBJ1-3; possibly TRBD1 for D (5 bases). V lost 1 base and J 0 bases, leaving 10 bases between the germline ends. Germline V lookup: CDR1 MNHNS, CDR2 SASEGT. This CDR3 is 16 amino acids long. CDR3 bases: TGTGCCAGCAGTGAAGGCCAGGGCTTCTCTGGAAACACCATATATTTT. Translated: CASSEGQGFSGNTIYF.

The chain employs TRBV28 and TRBJ2-5, with D perhaps TRBD1 (7 bases). Per the germline V gene, CDR1 is MDHEN and CDR2 is SYDVKM. The CDR3 covers 13 residues. Trimming left V 4 bases short and J 4 bases short, with 10 bases between. In DNA form, the CDR3 reads TGTGCCAGCAGTTCAGGGGGGAGAGAGACCCAGTACTTC. Protein: CASSSGGRETQYF.

The genes are TRBV7-9 and TRBJ2-1; 12 bases fit TRBD2. The trim removed 4 bases at V and 6 bases at J, leaving 4 bases unmatched. The germline gives CDR1 SEHNR, CDR2 FQNEAQ (reference sequence). This CDR3 spans 15 amino acids. The CDR3 DNA reads TGTGCCAGCAGCTCTGGGACTAGCGGGTTCAATGAGCAGTTCTTC. It is translated as CASSSGTSGFNEQFF.

The J gene is TRBJ2-7, the V gene TRBV11-2; 7 bases map to TRBD1. CDR3 size: 15 residues. The J segment lost 6 bases and the V segment lost 2 bases, leaving 10 bases of the junction unmatched. Germline CDR1 reads SGHAT; CDR2 reads FQNNGV. The chain's CDR3 is CASSLKPQGWGEQYF. CDR3 DNA sequence: TGTGCCAGCAGCTTAAAACCACAGGGGTGGGGCGAGCAGTACTTC.

The V call is TRBV6-1, the J call TRBJ2-3; TRBD2 matches at 11 bases. The length of the CDR3 is 15 residues. Germline V gene sequence: CDR1 MNHNS, CDR2 SASEGT. With 2 bases clipped from V and 4 bases from J, the junction kept 2 bases outside the gene matches. CDR3 in DNA: TGTGCCAGCAGTGAATTAGCGGGAGGGCCAGATACGCAGTATTTT. Protein: CASSELAGGPDTQYF.

The V call is TRBV5-1, the J call TRBJ2-3; 8 bases are shared with TRBD1. This CDR3 contains 13 residues. The V and J ends lost 4 bases and 4 bases, in that order; junction bases with no gene match: 2. Germline CDR1 is SGHRS and CDR2 is YFSETQ. CDR3 loop: CASSPGGADTQYF. DNA for the CDR3: TGCGCCAGCAGCCCAGGGGGCGCAGATACGCAGTATTTT.

The rearrangement uses TRBV7-3 and TRBJ1-1, with a tentative D call TRBD1 (6 bases). CDR3 size: 16 residues. The germline V and J ends were trimmed by 1 base and 2 bases, with 14 bases remaining between them. Germline CDR1 reads SGHTA; CDR2 reads FQGTGA. CDR3 protein: CASSLNGGLSNTEAFF. CDR3 DNA: TGTGCCAGCAGCTTAAACGGGGGGCTGTCTAACACTGAAGCTTTCTTT.

The genes are TRBV9 and TRBJ1-2; possibly TRBD1 for D (5 bases). This CDR3 region has 13 residues. Deletions cut 5 bases from V and 4 bases from J, with 12 bases between. Germline assignment: CDR1 SGDLS and CDR2 YYNGEE. CDR3 DNA: TGTGCCAGCAGTGACAGTACGGGCTATGGCTACACCTTC. The encoded protein is CASSDSTGYGYTF.

The V call is TRBV2, the J call TRBJ1-2; D not resolved. The V and J ends lost 6 bases and 4 bases respectively, with 12 bases between them. The CDR3 spans 13 residues. CDR1 is SNHLY and CDR2 is FYNNEI in the germline V gene. CDR3 amino acids: CASRLTVAYGYTF. CDR3 DNA sequence: TGTGCCAGCAGATTGACTGTGGCCTATGGCTACACCTTC. The full variable domain, in which reference TRBV2 and TRBJ1-2 provide the parts outside the CDR3, is EPEVTQTPSHQVTQMGQEVILRCVPISNHLYFYWYRQILGQKVEFLVSFYNNEISEKSEIFDDQFSVERPDGSNFTLKIRSTKLEDSAMYFCASRLTVAYGYTFGSGTRLTVV.

This clone was counted a single time. The CDR3 DNA is TGTGCCAGTAGTATAGATTGGCGGGGACCATATGGCTACACCTTC. This translates into CASSIDWRGPYGYTF. The chain recombines TRBV19 with TRBJ1-2, with D possibly matching TRBD1 (5 bases). V lost 0 bases and J 5 bases, leaving 13 bases between the germline ends. This CDR3 has 15 residues. Looked up from germline, CDR1 is LNHDA and CDR2 is SQIVND (reference sequence).

This clone was seen a few times. The chain has TRBV27 and TRBJ1-5; weak D call: TRBD1 (5 bases). Trimming removed 8 bases from V and 5 bases from J, with 25 bases in between. Per germline, CDR1 MNHEY and CDR2 SMNVEV (reference sequence). This CDR3 region has 17 residues. CDR3 nucleotides: TGTGCCAGCCACCAAGGGCAGGGTAAAGTTGGCGATCAGCCCCAGCATTTT. Translated, it gives CASHQGQGKVGDQPQHF.

The V and J genes are TRBV5-4 and TRBJ2-1; D possibly corresponds to TRBD2 (6 bases). CDR1 is SGHNT, CDR2 YYREEE, per germline (reference sequence). The CDR3 is 13 residues long. V gave up 1 base and J gave up 7 bases, with 9 bases separating them. CDR3 in DNA: TGTGCCAGCAGCTTGCAGGAGGGGAATGAGCAGTTCTTC. Protein: CASSLQEGNEQFF.

The J gene is TRBJ2-1, the V gene TRBV28; 15 bases match TRBD2. Germline values: CDR1 MDHEN, CDR2 SYDVKM. This CDR3 region has 19 residues. V lost 2 bases, J lost 0 bases, and 5 bases stayed unmatched. CDR3 amino acids: CASSLGGLAGGSSYNEQFF. Written as DNA, the CDR3 is TGTGCCAGCAGTTTAGGAGGACTAGCGGGAGGGAGCTCCTACAATGAGCAGTTCTTC.

The chain links TRBV28 to TRBJ2-1, with TRBD2 matching 7 bases. The CDR3 is made up of 15 amino acids. The ends lost 7 bases at V and 0 bases at J; junction bases unmatched: 6. Germline CDR1 and CDR2: MDHEN and SYDVKM. The CDR3: CASIRGGGSYNEQFF. The DNA of the CDR3 is TGTGCCAGCATTCGAGGCGGGGGCTCCTACAATGAGCAGTTCTTC.